Each of the 2 T cell receptor beta chains below was sequenced from the same sample in a study of blood T cell repertoires in COVID-19. Using immunoSEQ multiplex PCR, the repertoire was profiled, and TCRdb retains in-frame clones only, with some absent. The table shows under 150,000 clones, with around 86% occurring only once. The sample taken for sequencing was peripheral blood. The receptors come from a man aged 50 to 60 with active COVID-19.

The CDR3 spells CASSEGQGSYQPQHF. CDR3 coding DNA: TGTGCCAGCAGCGAGGGACAGGGGAGCTATCAGCCCCAGCATTTT. The chain carries TRBV7-2 and TRBJ1-5; 10 bases agree with TRBD1. The CDR3 has 15 amino acids. Looked up from germline, CDR1 is SGHTA and CDR2 is FQGNSA. The V and J ends lost 5 bases and 5 bases, in that order; junction bases with no gene match: 6.

V usage is TRBV4-2 and J usage is TRBJ1-2; the D gene is possibly TRBD1 (6 bases). V lost 1 base and J lost 1, with 10 bases in between. This CDR3 is built from 15 residues. CDR1 LGHNA and CDR2 YNFKEQ come from the germline V gene. The CDR3 loop is CASSQGQEFNYGYTF. In nucleotides, the CDR3 is TGTGCCAGCAGCCAAGGACAGGAGTTTAACTATGGCTACACCTTC.